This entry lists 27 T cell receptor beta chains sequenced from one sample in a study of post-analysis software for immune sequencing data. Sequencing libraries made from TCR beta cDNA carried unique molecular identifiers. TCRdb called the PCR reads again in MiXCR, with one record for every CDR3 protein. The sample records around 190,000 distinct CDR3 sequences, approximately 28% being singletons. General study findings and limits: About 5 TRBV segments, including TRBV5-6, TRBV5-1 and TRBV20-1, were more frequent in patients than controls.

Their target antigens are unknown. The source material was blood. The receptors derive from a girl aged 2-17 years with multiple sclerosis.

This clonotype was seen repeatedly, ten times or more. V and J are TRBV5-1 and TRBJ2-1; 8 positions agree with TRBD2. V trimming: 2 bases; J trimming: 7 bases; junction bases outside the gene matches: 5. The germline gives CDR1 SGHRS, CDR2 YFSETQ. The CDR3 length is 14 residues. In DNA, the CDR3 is TGCGCCAGCAGCTTCCGGGGGGGGGTAAATGAGCAGTTCTTC. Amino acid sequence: CASSFRGGVNEQFF.

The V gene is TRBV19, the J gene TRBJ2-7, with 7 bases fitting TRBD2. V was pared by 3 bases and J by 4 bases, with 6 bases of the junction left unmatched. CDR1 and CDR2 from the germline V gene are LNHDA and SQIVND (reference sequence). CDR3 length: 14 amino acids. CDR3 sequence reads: CASSISAGRYEQYF. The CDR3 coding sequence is TGTGCCAGTAGTATTTCGGCCGGGAGGTACGAGCAGTACTTC.

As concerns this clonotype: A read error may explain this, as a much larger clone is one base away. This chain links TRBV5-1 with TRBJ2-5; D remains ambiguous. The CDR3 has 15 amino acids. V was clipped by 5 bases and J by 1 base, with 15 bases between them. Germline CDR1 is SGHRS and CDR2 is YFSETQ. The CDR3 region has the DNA TGCGCCAGCAGTACCGGATGGAACCTCCAAGAGACCCAGTACTTC. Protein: CASSTGWNLQETQYF.

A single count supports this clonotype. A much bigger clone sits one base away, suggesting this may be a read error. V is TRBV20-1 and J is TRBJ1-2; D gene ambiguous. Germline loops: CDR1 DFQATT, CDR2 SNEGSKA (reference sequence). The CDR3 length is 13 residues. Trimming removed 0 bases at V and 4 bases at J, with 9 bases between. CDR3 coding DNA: TGCAGTGCTAGAGACCGACCCGGCTATGGCTACACCTTC. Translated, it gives CSARDRPGYGYTF.

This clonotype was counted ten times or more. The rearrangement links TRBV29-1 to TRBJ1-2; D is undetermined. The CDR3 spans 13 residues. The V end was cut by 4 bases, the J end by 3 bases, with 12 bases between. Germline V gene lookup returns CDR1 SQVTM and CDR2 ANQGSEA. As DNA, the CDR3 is TGCAGCGTTGGAGCCTCCGACCACTATGGCTACACCTTC. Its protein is CSVGASDHYGYTF. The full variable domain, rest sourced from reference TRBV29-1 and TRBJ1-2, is SAVISQKPSRDICQRGTSLTIQCQVDSQVTMMFWYRQQPGQSLTLIATANQGSEATYESGFVIDKFPISRPNLTFSTLTVSNMSPEDSSIYLCSVGASDHYGYTFGSGTRLTVV.

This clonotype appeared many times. DNA for the CDR3: TGTGCCAGCAGTTCAGGGTATTATGGCTACACCTTC. It yields the protein CASSSGYYGYTF. The chain recombines TRBV27 with TRBJ1-2, with TRBD1 as a possible D gene (5 bases). V dropped 4 bases and J dropped 5 bases, with 8 bases sitting between them. The CDR3 has 12 residues. The germline V gene has CDR1 MNHEY and CDR2 SMNVEV (reference sequence).

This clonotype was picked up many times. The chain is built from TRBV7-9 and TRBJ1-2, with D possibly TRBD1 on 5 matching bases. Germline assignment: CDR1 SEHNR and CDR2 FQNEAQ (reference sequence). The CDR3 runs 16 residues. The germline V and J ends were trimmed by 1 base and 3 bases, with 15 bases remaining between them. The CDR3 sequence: CASSLGPQGYDYGYTF. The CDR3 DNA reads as TGTGCCAGCAGCTTAGGCCCCCAGGGCTACGACTATGGCTACACCTTC.

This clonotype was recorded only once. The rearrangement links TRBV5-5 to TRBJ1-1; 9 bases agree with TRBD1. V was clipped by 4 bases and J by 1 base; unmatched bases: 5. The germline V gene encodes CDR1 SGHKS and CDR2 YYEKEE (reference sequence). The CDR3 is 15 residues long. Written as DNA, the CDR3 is TGTGCCAGCAGCGTACAGGGGGCGTGGAACACTGAAGCTTTCTTT. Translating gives CASSVQGAWNTEAFF.

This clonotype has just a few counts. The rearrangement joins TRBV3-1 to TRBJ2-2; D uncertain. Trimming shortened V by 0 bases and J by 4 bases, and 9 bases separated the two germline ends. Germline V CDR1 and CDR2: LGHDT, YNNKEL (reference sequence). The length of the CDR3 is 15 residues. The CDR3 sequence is CASSQDLVGTGELFF. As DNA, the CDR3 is TGTGCCAGCAGCCAAGATCTGGTAGGCACCGGGGAGCTGTTTTTT.

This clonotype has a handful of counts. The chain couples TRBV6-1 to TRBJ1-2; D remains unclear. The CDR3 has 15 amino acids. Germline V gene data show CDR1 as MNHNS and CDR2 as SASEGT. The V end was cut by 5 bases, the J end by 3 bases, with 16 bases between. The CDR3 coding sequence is TGTGCCAGCAGTCCCCGGGTGGTCGAGGACTATGGCTACACCTTC. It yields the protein CASSPRVVEDYGYTF.

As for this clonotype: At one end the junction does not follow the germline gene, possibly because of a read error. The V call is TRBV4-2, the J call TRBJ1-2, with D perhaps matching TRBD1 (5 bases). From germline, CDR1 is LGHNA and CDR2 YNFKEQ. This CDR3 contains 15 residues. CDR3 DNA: TGTGCCAGCAGCCAAGGAGGGGTCGATAACTGTGGCTACACCTTC. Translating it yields CASSQGGVDNCGYTF.

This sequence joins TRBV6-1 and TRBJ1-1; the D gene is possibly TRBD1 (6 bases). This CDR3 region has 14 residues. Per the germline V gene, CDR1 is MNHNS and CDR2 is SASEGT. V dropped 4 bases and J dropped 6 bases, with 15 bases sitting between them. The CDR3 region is CASSVKRGLAEAFF. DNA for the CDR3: TGTGCCAGCAGTGTTAAACGGGGGCTGGCTGAAGCTTTCTTT.

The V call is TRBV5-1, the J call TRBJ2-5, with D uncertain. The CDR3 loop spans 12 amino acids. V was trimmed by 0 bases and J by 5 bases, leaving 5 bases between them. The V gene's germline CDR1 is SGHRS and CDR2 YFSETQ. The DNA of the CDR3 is TGCGCCAGCAGCTTGGCCATGGAGACCCAGTACTTC. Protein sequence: CASSLAMETQYF.

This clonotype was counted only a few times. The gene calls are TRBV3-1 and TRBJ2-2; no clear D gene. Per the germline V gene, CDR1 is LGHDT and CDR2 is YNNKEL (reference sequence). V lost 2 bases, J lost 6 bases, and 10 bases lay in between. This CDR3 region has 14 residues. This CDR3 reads CASSQRTPSGELFF. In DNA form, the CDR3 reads TGTGCCAGCAGCCAACGGACCCCCTCCGGGGAGCTGTTTTTT.

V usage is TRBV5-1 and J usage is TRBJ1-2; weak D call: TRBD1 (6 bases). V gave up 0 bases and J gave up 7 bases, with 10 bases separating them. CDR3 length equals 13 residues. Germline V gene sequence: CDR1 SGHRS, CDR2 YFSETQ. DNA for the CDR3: TGCGCCAGCAGCTTGGACAGGGAACGTGGCTACACCTTC. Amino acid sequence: CASSLDRERGYTF.

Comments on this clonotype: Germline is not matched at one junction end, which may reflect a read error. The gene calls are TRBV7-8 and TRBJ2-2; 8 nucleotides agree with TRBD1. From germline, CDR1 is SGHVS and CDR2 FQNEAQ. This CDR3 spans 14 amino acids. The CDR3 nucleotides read TGTGCCCGCAGCTTTGGACAGGGCGCCGGGGAGCTGTTTTTT. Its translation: CARSFGQGAGELFF.

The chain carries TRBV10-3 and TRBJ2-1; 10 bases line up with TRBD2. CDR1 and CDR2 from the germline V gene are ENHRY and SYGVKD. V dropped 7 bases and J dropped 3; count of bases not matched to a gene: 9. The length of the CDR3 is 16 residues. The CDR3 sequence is CAITDRLAGIYNEQFF. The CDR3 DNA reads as TGTGCCATCACCGACCGACTAGCGGGCATCTACAATGAGCAGTTCTTC.

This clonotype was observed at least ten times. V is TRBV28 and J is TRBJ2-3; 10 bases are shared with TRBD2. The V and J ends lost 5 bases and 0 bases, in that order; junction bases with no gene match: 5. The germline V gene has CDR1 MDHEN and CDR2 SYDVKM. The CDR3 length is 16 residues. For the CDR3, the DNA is TGTGCCAGCAGTGCCGGACTAGCGGATAGCACAGATACGCAGTATTTT. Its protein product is CASSAGLADSTDTQYF.

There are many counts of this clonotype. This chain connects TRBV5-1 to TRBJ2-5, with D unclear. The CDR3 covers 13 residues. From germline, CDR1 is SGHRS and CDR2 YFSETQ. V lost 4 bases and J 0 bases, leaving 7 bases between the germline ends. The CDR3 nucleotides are TGCGCCAGCAGCCCTCGGTACCAAGAGACCCAGTACTTC. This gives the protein CASSPRYQETQYF.

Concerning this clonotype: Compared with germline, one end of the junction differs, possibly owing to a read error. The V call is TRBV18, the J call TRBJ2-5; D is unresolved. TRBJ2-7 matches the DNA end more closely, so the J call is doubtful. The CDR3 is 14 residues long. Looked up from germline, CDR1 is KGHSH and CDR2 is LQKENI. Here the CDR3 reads CTSSPLQENYEQYF. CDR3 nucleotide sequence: TGTACCAGCTCACCCCTCCAGGAAAACTACGAGCAGTACTTC.

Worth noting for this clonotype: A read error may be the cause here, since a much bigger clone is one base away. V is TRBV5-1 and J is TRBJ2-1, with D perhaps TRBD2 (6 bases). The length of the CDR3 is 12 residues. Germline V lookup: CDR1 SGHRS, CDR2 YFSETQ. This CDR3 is CAGSLEGGEQFF. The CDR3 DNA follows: TGCGCCGGCAGCTTGGAGGGCGGTGAGCAGTTCTTC. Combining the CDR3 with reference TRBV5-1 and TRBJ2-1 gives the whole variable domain KAGVTQTPRYLIKTRGQQVTLSCSPISGHRSVSWYQQTPGQGLQFLFEYFSETQRNKGNFPGRFSGRQFSNSRSEMNVSTLELGDSALYLCAGSLEGGEQFFGPGTRLTVL.

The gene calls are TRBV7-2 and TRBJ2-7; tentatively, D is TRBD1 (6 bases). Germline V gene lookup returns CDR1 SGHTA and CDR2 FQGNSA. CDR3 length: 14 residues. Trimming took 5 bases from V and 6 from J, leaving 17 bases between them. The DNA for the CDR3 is TGTGCCAGCAGCGCTAGTGTACAGGGAACCGAGCAGTACTTC. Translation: CASSASVQGTEQYF.

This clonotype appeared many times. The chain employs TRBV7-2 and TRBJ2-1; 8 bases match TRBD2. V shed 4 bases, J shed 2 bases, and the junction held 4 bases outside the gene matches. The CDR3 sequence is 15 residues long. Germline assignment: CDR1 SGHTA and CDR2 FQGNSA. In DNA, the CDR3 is TGTGCCAGCAGCTATTCTAGCGGGCCCTACAATGAGCAGTTCTTC. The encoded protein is CASSYSSGPYNEQFF.

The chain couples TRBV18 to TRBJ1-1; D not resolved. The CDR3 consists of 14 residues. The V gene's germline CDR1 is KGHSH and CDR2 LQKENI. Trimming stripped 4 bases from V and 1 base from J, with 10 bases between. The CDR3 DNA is TGTGCCAGCTCACAAGACACGGGGAACACTGAAGCTTTCTTT. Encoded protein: CASSQDTGNTEAFF.

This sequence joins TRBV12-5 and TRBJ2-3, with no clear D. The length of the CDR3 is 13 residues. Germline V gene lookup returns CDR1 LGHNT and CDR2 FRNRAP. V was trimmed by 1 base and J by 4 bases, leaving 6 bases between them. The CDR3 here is CASGLEVPDTQYF. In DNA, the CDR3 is TGTGCTAGTGGTTTGGAGGTGCCAGATACGCAGTATTTT.

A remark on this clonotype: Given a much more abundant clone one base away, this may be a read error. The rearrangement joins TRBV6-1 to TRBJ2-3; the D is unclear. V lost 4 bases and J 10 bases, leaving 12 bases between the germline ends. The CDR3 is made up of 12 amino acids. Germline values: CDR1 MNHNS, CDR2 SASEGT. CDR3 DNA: TGTGCCAGCAGTGCGACTCACGTGGCGCAGTATTTT. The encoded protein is CASSATHVAQYF.

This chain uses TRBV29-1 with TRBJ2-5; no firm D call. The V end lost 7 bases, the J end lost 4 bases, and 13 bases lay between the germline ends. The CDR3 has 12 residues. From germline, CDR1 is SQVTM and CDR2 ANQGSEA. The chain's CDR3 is CSATPPGETQYF. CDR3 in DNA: TGCAGCGCGACTCCCCCCGGAGAGACCCAGTACTTC.